This record covers a single T cell receptor beta chain. Its antigen is not identified. An end of the junction differs from the germline gene, which may be a read error. The sample is drawn from a study of CD8+CD57+ T cells in acquired aplastic anemia. Genomic DNA was employed as the template in profiling TCR beta VDJ and CDR3. In TCRdb, the reads were re-called with MiXCR into one record per CDR3 protein. The sample lists approximately 250,000 distinct CDR3 sequences, approximately 82% seen once, with 35% to 50% in the top ten. Study results and caveats: Patients and controls shared twenty-nine CD8+ CDR3 sequences.

Germline V gene sequence: CDR1 LNHNV, CDR2 YYDKDF (reference sequence). There are 12 residues in the CDR3. Sequencing was done on patients that had shown CD8+CD57+ cell expansion by flow cytometry. Sequenced: sorted CD4+, CD8+, or CD8+CD57+ T cells (not recorded which) from PBMCs. The rearrangement uses TRBV15 and TRBJ2-4; a weak D match, TRBD2 (6 bases). This TCR derives from a human donor with aplastic anemia. The CDR3 DNA sequence: TGTGCCAGCGGAGGAGGCGGGAACATTCAGAACTTC. It yields the protein CASGGGGNIQNF. Complete variable domain (other parts from reference TRBV15 and TRBJ2-4): DAMVIQNPRYQVTQFGKPVTLSCSQTLNHNVMYWYQQKSSQAPKLLFHYYDKDFNNEADTPDNFQSRRPNTSFCFLDIRSPGLGDTAMYLCASGGGGNIQNFGAGTRLSVL.